The 6 T cell receptor beta chains below were found in one sample sequenced in a study of blood T cell repertoires in COVID-19. Some clones are missing from TCRdb's copy, which holds only in-frame ones; the method was immunoSEQ multiplex PCR. The table includes under 150,000 clones, 85% detected once. The specimen sequenced was peripheral blood. These receptors were collected from a woman aged 40 to 50 with active or convalescent COVID-19.

The gene calls are TRBV7-9 and TRBJ2-1; D call uncertain. The CDR3 sequence is 11 residues long. Trimming removed 3 bases at V and 11 bases at J, with 8 bases between. Germline lookup yields CDR1 SEHNR and CDR2 FQNEAQ (reference sequence). The CDR3: CASSLTPQQFF. The CDR3 nucleotides are TGTGCCAGCAGCTTGACACCCCAGCAGTTCTTC.

CDR3: CASSLGGLAGYEQYF. The CDR3 DNA follows: TGTGCCAGCAGCTTAGGGGGACTAGCGGGATACGAGCAGTACTTC. V is TRBV7-9 and J is TRBJ2-7; 13 nucleotides agree with TRBD2. Losses at the gene ends were 1 base for V and 4 bases for J; bases not matched to a gene: 1. The germline V gene encodes CDR1 SEHNR and CDR2 FQNEAQ (reference sequence). CDR3 size: 15 residues.

The CDR3 loop reads CASSQLTRQGNSGNTIYF. The CDR3 nucleotides read TGTGCCAGCAGCCAACTGACTAGACAGGGGAACTCTGGAAACACCATATATTTT. This chain uses TRBV28 with TRBJ1-3, with 8 bases identical to TRBD1. CDR1 and CDR2 (germline): MDHEN, SYDVKM. Unmatched junction bases numbered 13, after V lost 6 bases and J lost 0 bases. CDR3 length equals 18 residues.

The chain recombines TRBV3-1 (or the pseudogene TRBV3-2) with TRBJ2-7; TRBD2 agrees at 7 bases. There are 16 residues in the CDR3. CDR1 LGHDT and CDR2 YNNKEL come from the germline V gene (reference sequence). V was pared by 4 bases and J by 6 bases, with 15 bases of the junction left unmatched. Written as DNA, the CDR3 is TGTGCCAGCAGCCGCCGTCCCGGGACTACTCAGTTCGAGCAGTACTTC. Protein product: CASSRRPGTTQFEQYF.

CDR3 DNA sequence: TGTGCCAGCAACCGGGACAGGGGGGCTGTGGACACTGAAGCTTTCTTT. Translated, it gives CASNRDRGAVDTEAFF. The chain is built from TRBV27 and TRBJ1-1; 11 nucleotides line up with TRBD1. Germline CDR1 MNHEY, CDR2 SMNVEV (reference sequence). The CDR3 loop spans 16 amino acids. The V segment lost 7 bases and the J segment 3 bases; nucleotides outside the gene matches: 10.

This rearrangement joins TRBV24-1 to TRBJ1-5; D is unclear. This CDR3 comprises 14 residues. V lost 4 bases and J lost 6, with 12 bases in between. The germline gives CDR1 KGHDR, CDR2 SFDVKD. CDR3 bases: TGTGCCACCAGTGACCCGTCAAGCGTTCAGCCCCAGCATTTT. Residues: CATSDPSSVQPQHF.